This T cell receptor beta chain emerged from a study of technical replicates of blood from a handful of donors. Libraries were prepared by immunoSEQ multiplex PCR; TCRdb keeps only in-frame clonotypes and omits some of them. This sample carries roughly 68,000 clones, roughly 93% of them seen once, and the ten largest clones take approximately 0.38%. The length of the CDR3 is 12 residues. The germline CDR1 and CDR2 sequences are SGHVS and FQNEAQ. Trimming shortened V by 2 bases and J by 7 bases, and 8 bases separated the two germline ends. The J gene is TRBJ1-1, the V gene TRBV7-8, with D perhaps TRBD1 (5 bases). The sample consisted of T cells isolated from PBMCs. The TCR sequence derives from a human donor in good health. This CDR3 is CASSLTGNEAFF. Written as DNA, the CDR3 is TGTGCCAGCAGCTTAACAGGTAATGAAGCTTTCTTT.